These T cell receptor beta chains were read from a single sample in a study of blood T cell repertoires in COVID-19. Libraries were prepared by immunoSEQ multiplex PCR; TCRdb keeps only in-frame clonotypes and omits some of them. The sample lists 25,000 to 35,000 clones; 87% were seen once. Sequencing was performed on peripheral blood. These receptors originate from a man aged 60 to 69 with active COVID-19. Each CDR3 is given with its conserved first and last residue. D genes are given only for firm matches. Size is omitted from some rows. Given values are once, few, many or a class for expanded clones.

v_gene	abundance	j_gene	d_gene	len	CDR3aa	CDR3nt
TRBV5-1	-	TRBJ2-2	-	16	CASSLVPQSNTGELFF	TGCGCCAGCAGCTTGGTCCCACAGTCGAACACCGGGGAGCTGTTTTTT
TRBV6-5	-	TRBJ1-6	TRBD1	15	CASSSTGTGESPLHF	TGTGCCAGCAGTTCTACCGGGACAGGGGAATCACCCCTCCACTTT
TRBV5-1	-	TRBJ2-5	TRBD2	16	CASSLEAGGPQETQYF	TGCGCCAGCAGCTTGGAGGCGGGGGGACCTCAAGAGACCCAGTACTTC
TRBV7-6	-	TRBJ1-4	TRBD1	15	CASSQGGRSNEKLFF	TGTGCCAGCAGCCAGGGGGGCAGATCTAATGAAAAACTGTTTTTT
TRBV3-1/TRBV3-2	-	TRBJ1-4	-	15	CASSQGRTLDEKLFF	TGTGCCAGCAGCCAAGGGCGGACTTTAGATGAAAAACTGTTTTTT
TRBV6-1	-	TRBJ1-1	-	13	CASSESWNTEAFF	TGTGCCAGCAGTGAATCGTGGAACACTGAAGCTTTCTTT
TRBV30	-	TRBJ2-5	TRBD1	16	CAWRATDRGAKETQYF	TGTGCCTGGAGAGCGACGGACAGGGGAGCAAAAGAGACCCAGTACTTC
TRBV5-4	-	TRBJ1-2	TRBD1	16	CASSLIWDRASGGYTF	TGTGCCAGCAGCTTGATCTGGGACAGGGCGTCTGGTGGCTACACCTTC
TRBV5-1	-	TRBJ2-5	TRBD1	15	CASRAGTGDSETQYF	TGCGCCAGCAGGGCCGGGACAGGGGACTCGGAGACCCAGTACTTC
TRBV4-1	-	TRBJ2-1	TRBD2	15	CASSRPSGGADEQFF	TGCGCCAGCAGCCGACCTAGCGGGGGGGCCGATGAGCAGTTCTTC
TRBV7-3	-	TRBJ2-3	-	15	CASSLIGNVADTQYF	TGTGCCAGCAGCTTAATCGGGAACGTCGCAGATACGCAGTATTTT
TRBV5-1	once	TRBJ1-6	-	14	CASSPTENNSPLHF	TGCGCCAGCAGCCCAACAGAGAATAATTCACCCCTCCACTTT
TRBV7-3	-	TRBJ2-2	-	17	CASSSQGGTAYTGELFF	TGTGCCAGCAGCTCCCAAGGGGGGACAGCCTACACCGGGGAGCTGTTTTTT
TRBV11-2	-	TRBJ1-5	-	15	CASSLSGSGSQPQHF	TGTGCCAGCAGCTTGAGTGGCAGCGGGAGTCAGCCCCAGCATTTT
TRBV4-2	-	TRBJ2-7	-	14	CASSQDSGIDEQYF	TGTGCCAGCAGCCAAGACTCAGGGATCGACGAGCAGTACTTC
TRBV5-1	-	TRBJ2-1	TRBD2	14	CASSLAGEYNEQFF	TGCGCCAGCAGCTTAGCGGGGGAGTACAATGAGCAGTTCTTC